These T cell receptor beta chains were read from a single sample in a study of blood T cell repertoires in COVID-19. Assay used: immunoSEQ multiplex PCR; TCRdb lists only in-frame clones, some missing. The repertoire holds 75,000 or so clones, with 88% as singletons. Sequencing was carried out using peripheral blood. The receptors originated from a man aged 65 to 85 with acute or convalescent COVID-19. The CDR3 runs from the conserved cysteine through the conserved F or W.

CDR3aa: CASSYSSGGSNQPQHF
j_gene: TRBJ1-5
v_gene: TRBV6-2/TRBV6-3
len: 16

CDR3aa: CASGLTSGGASEQYF
j_gene: TRBJ2-7
v_gene: TRBV6-2/TRBV6-3
len: 15

CDR3aa: CASSWGQTANTEAFF
j_gene: TRBJ1-1
v_gene: TRBV5-1
len: 15

CDR3aa: CASSLGGLAVYNEQFF
j_gene: TRBJ2-1
v_gene: TRBV7-8
len: 16

CDR3aa: CASSSANRDRAKTQYF
j_gene: TRBJ2-5
v_gene: TRBV5-4
len: 16

CDR3aa: CASSSGIPNTGELFF
j_gene: TRBJ2-2
v_gene: TRBV21-1
len: 15

CDR3aa: CASSLSSAGGAYNEQFF
j_gene: TRBJ2-1
v_gene: TRBV5-6
len: 17

CDR3aa: CASSLASSPSREKLFF
j_gene: TRBJ1-4
v_gene: TRBV7-8
len: 16

CDR3aa: CASSLRTGTGVSPLHF
j_gene: TRBJ1-6
v_gene: TRBV5-5
len: 16

CDR3aa: CASRGGLTGELFF
j_gene: TRBJ2-2
v_gene: TRBV11-3
len: 13

CDR3aa: CASSPGTDNSPLHF
j_gene: TRBJ1-6
v_gene: TRBV5-8
len: 14

CDR3aa: CASSLSGQISYEQYF
j_gene: TRBJ2-7
v_gene: TRBV27
len: 15

CDR3aa: CASSIGDRAYNEQFF
j_gene: TRBJ2-1
v_gene: TRBV19
len: 15

CDR3aa: CASTGLWTDTQYF
j_gene: TRBJ2-3
v_gene: TRBV6-5
len: 13

CDR3aa: CASSGRLAGREQFF
j_gene: TRBJ2-1
v_gene: TRBV2
len: 14

CDR3aa: CASSFSGRAPADTQYF
j_gene: TRBJ2-3
v_gene: TRBV5-6
len: 16

CDR3aa: CASSVGGLSNTGELFF
j_gene: TRBJ2-2
v_gene: TRBV9
len: 16

CDR3aa: CASSEEHIDTQYF
j_gene: TRBJ2-3
v_gene: TRBV6-1
len: 13

CDR3aa: CASTAQQVGGGTQYF
j_gene: TRBJ2-3
v_gene: TRBV25-1
len: 15

CDR3aa: CASSPATGTANSPLHF
j_gene: TRBJ1-6
v_gene: TRBV18
len: 16

CDR3aa: CASSNVAFRGRASSYNEQFF
j_gene: TRBJ2-1
v_gene: TRBV21-1
len: 20

CDR3aa: CASSQGGGTYEQYF
j_gene: TRBJ2-7
v_gene: TRBV14
len: 14

CDR3aa: CAISDYGTAEKLFF
j_gene: TRBJ1-4
v_gene: TRBV10-3
len: 14

CDR3aa: CASTEQGARTDTQYF
j_gene: TRBJ2-3
v_gene: TRBV5-1
len: 15

CDR3aa: CASSPRRQSYEQYF
j_gene: TRBJ2-7
v_gene: TRBV3-1/TRBV3-2
len: 14

CDR3aa: CASSVQGMGTGELFF
j_gene: TRBJ2-2
v_gene: TRBV19
len: 15

CDR3aa: CATRGGGHYGYTF
j_gene: TRBJ1-2
v_gene: TRBV19
len: 13

CDR3aa: CATSDRGSSDTQYF
j_gene: TRBJ2-3
v_gene: TRBV24-1
len: 14

CDR3aa: CASSLAGGVTGELFF
j_gene: TRBJ2-2
v_gene: TRBV7-2
len: 15

CDR3aa: CASSLGLRDTQYF
j_gene: TRBJ2-3
v_gene: TRBV7-2
len: 13

CDR3aa: CASSFEGVSHQPQHF
j_gene: TRBJ1-5
v_gene: TRBV5-5
len: 15

CDR3aa: CASSRREDYEQYF
j_gene: TRBJ2-7
v_gene: TRBV6-5
len: 13

CDR3aa: CASSYGAEQFF
j_gene: TRBJ2-1
v_gene: TRBV6-2/TRBV6-3
len: 11

CDR3aa: CATQMGLAGVEQFF
j_gene: TRBJ2-1
v_gene: TRBV3-1/TRBV3-2
len: 14

CDR3aa: CATSREGARGEGYTF
j_gene: TRBJ1-2
v_gene: TRBV15
len: 15

CDR3aa: CAAREGRRNSPLHF
j_gene: TRBJ1-6
v_gene: TRBV3-1/TRBV3-2
len: 14

CDR3aa: CASRLTGNSNQPQHF
j_gene: TRBJ1-5
v_gene: TRBV6-4
len: 15

CDR3aa: CASSQPSGLAGEETQYF
j_gene: TRBJ2-5
v_gene: TRBV3-1/TRBV3-2
len: 17

CDR3aa: CASSQDGRGTDTQYF
j_gene: TRBJ2-3
v_gene: TRBV4-3
len: 15

CDR3aa: CAWRRQSNTEAFF
j_gene: TRBJ1-1
v_gene: TRBV30
len: 13

CDR3aa: CASSPGDKNYGYTF
j_gene: TRBJ1-2
v_gene: TRBV19
len: 14

CDR3aa: CASSQGGGNTIYF
j_gene: TRBJ1-3
v_gene: TRBV4-3
len: 13

CDR3aa: CASSIDRGGASGLTGELFF
j_gene: TRBJ2-2
v_gene: TRBV19
len: 19

CDR3aa: CASSMETGSAPEQYF
j_gene: TRBJ2-7
v_gene: TRBV5-4
len: 15

CDR3aa: CASSRRDTGELFF
j_gene: TRBJ2-2
v_gene: TRBV10-1
len: 13